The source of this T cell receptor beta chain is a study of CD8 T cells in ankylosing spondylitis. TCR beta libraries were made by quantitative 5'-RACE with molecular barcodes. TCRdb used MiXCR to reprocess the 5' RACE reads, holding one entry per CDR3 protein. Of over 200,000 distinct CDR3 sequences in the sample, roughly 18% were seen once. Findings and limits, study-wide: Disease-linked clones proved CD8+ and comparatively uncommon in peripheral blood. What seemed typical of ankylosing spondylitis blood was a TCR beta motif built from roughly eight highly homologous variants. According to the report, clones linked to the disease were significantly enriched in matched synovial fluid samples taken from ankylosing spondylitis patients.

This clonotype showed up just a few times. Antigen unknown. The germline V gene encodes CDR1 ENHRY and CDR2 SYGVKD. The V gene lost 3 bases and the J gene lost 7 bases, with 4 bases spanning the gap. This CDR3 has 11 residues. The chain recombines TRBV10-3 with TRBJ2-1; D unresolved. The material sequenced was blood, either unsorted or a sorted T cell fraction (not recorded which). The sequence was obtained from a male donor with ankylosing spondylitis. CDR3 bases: TGTGCCATCAGTGAAGCGAATGAGCAGTTCTTC. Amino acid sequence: CAISEANEQFF.